Presented here are 4 T cell receptor beta chains from one specimen sequenced in a study of technical replicates of blood from a handful of donors. The data were produced by immunoSEQ multiplex PCR, yet TCRdb's version contains in-frame clones alone and is incomplete. The repertoire holds around 83,000 clones, with 90% to 95% as singletons. The sequencing sample was made of T cells isolated from PBMCs. These receptor sequences come from a human donor in good health.

The chain links TRBV5-4 to TRBJ2-1; possibly TRBD2 for D (5 bases). The germline V gene encodes CDR1 SGHNT and CDR2 YYREEE (reference sequence). The CDR3 is 14 amino acids. The germline V and J ends were trimmed by 4 bases and 7 bases, with 15 bases remaining between them. In DNA, the CDR3 is TGTGCCAGCAGCGAACCGGCGAGAGGGAATGAGCAGTTCTTC. As protein: CASSEPARGNEQFF.

The rearrangement links TRBV10-1 to TRBJ2-3, with 7 bases fitting TRBD1. Germline-derived CDR1 and CDR2 are WNHNN and SYGVQD (reference sequence). V lost 4 bases to trimming and J lost 3 bases; unmatched junction nucleotides: 7. The CDR3 length is 15 residues. CDR3 sequence: CASSARQGLTDTQYF. The CDR3 DNA follows: TGCGCCAGCAGTGCCCGACAGGGATTGACAGATACGCAGTATTTT.

This clone was counted only a few times. V gene TRBV5-1 combines with J gene TRBJ2-1, with 10 bases identical to TRBD1. Germline trimming cut 0 bases from V and 4 bases from J; bases unmatched to any gene: 4. From germline, CDR1 is SGHRS and CDR2 YFSETQ. CDR3 length: 16 residues. CDR3 sequence (DNA): TGCGCCAGCAGCTTGGGACAGGGGGCCAGGTACAATGAGCAGTTCTTC. Its protein product is CASSLGQGARYNEQFF.

CDR3 region: CASRPPPDNEQFF. The CDR3 region has the DNA TGTGCCAGCAGACCACCGCCAGACAATGAGCAGTTCTTC. V and J are TRBV28 and TRBJ2-1; D is unresolved. Germline loops: CDR1 MDHEN, CDR2 SYDVKM. V was clipped by 6 bases and J by 5 bases, with 11 bases between them. CDR3 size: 13 residues.